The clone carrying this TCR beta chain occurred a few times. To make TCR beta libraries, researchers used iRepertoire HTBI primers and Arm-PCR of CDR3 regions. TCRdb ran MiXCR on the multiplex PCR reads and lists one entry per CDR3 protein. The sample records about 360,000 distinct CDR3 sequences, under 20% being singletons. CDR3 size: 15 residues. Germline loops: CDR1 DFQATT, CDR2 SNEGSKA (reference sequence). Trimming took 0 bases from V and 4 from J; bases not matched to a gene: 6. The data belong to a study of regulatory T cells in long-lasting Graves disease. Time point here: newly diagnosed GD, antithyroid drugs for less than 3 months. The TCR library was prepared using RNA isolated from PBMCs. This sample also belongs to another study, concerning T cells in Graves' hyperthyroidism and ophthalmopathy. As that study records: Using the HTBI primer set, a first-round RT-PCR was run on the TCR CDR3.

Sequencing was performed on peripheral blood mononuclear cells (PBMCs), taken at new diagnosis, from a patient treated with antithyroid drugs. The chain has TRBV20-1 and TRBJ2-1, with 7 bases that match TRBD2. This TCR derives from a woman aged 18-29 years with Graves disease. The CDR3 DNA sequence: TGCAGTGCTAGAGATCCCGGCGGGAGTTACAATGAGCAGTTCTTC. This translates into CSARDPGGSYNEQFF.